Listed below are T cell receptor beta chains from one sample, sequenced in a study of T cells in Graves' hyperthyroidism and ophthalmopathy. TCRdb used MiXCR to reprocess the multiplex PCR reads, holding one entry per CDR3 protein. In the table there are around 660,000 distinct CDR3 sequences, about 45% of which are singletons. The material sequenced was peripheral blood or thyroid tissue (not recorded which). These receptors all stem from an adult man with Graves' disease, either hyperthyroidism or ophthalmopathy (not recorded which). The CDR3 runs from the conserved cysteine through the conserved F or W.

v_call	cdr3_aa
TRBV12-3/TRBV12-4	CASSYDGFEQYF
TRBV2	CASSATFYSNQPQHF
TRBV6-1	CASSELQSYEQYF
TRBV6-5	CASSETLIGSEQYF
TRBV19	CASSDRTGASYGYTF
TRBV29-1	CSAGEAGGRETQYF
TRBV20-1	CSAREAGLMNTEAFF
TRBV10-3	CASSYRGTGRDEQYF
TRBV6-1	CASKSHTVYSYEQYF
TRBV25-1	CASSVGQLGYTF
TRBV11-1	CATHYEKLFF
TRBV2	CASSTGTGTQPQHF
TRBV19	CASSSPGQGAHGYTF
TRBV29-1	CSVETGADSPLHF
TRBV7-2	CASSLGTGTGGNTIYF
TRBV7-6	CASSLGVAAPYEQYF
TRBV5-1	CASSLEGQGLYGYTF
TRBV2	CASSTNSGNTNTGELFF
TRBV2	CASSTGSQPQHF
TRBV20-1	CSARGLTVWGETQYF
TRBV29-1	CSVESGQGVINYGYTF